A single sample is the source of the 2 T cell receptor beta chains below, sequenced in a study of blood T cell repertoires in COVID-19. Data came from immunoSEQ multiplex PCR; TCRdb stores just in-frame clones and leaves some out. The data hold around 25,000 clones, with 87% observed a single time. The sample was peripheral blood. These receptors were collected from a human donor with active COVID-19. The donor label of this sample is uncertain.

This chain joins TRBV19 and TRBJ2-2, with 8 bases aligning to TRBD1. J lost 5 bases, V lost 8 bases, and 7 bases had no gene match. The CDR3 consists of 14 residues. Germline V gives CDR1 LNHDA, CDR2 SQIVND (reference sequence). The chain's CDR3 is CASQTGGRTGELFF. The CDR3 DNA reads TGTGCCAGTCAAACAGGGGGGAGGACCGGGGAGCTGTTTTTT.

This rearrangement joins TRBV6-5 to TRBJ2-7; 8 bases agree with TRBD2. Germline assignment: CDR1 MNHEY and CDR2 SVGAGI. V was clipped by 6 bases and J by 6 bases; unmatched bases: 7. The CDR3 is made up of 13 amino acids. CDR3 coding DNA: TGTGCCAGCAGCCGAAAGCGGGAGAGCGAGCAGTACTTC. This sequence encodes CASSRKRESEQYF.